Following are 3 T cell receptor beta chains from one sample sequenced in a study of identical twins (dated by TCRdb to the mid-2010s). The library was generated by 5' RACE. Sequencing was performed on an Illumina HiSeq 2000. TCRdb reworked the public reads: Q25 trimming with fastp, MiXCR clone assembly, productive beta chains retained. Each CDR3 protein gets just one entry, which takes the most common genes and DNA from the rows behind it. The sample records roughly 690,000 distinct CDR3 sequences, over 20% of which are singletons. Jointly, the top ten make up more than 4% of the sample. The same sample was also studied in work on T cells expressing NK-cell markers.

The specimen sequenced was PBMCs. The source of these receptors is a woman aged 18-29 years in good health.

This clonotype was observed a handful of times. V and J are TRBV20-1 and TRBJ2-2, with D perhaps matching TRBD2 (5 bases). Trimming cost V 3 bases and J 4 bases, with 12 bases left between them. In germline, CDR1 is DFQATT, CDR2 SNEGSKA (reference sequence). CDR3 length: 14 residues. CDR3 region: CSASLAGGTGELFF. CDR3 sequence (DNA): TGCAGTGCTAGTTTAGCCGGAGGCACCGGGGAGCTGTTTTTT.

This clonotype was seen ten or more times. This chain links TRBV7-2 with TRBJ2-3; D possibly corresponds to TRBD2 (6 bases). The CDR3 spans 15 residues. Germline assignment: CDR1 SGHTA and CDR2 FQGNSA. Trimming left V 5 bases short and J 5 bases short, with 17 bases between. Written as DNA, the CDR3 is TGTGCCAGCAGCCCCCTAAGGGCGGGGTTAGATACGCAGTATTTT. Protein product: CASSPLRAGLDTQYF.

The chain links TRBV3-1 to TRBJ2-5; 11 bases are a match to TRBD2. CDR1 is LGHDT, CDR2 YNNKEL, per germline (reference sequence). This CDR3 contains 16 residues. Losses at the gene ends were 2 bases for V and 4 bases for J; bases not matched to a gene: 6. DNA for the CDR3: TGTGCCAGCAGCCAAACTAGCGGGAGTCCTCGAGAGACCCAGTACTTC. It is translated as CASSQTSGSPRETQYF.